The sequence of this T cell receptor beta chain was determined in a study of cytomegalovirus exposure and HLA in healthy donors. Despite likely unrecorded immune exposures, the donors were nominally healthy at the time of sampling. V lost 4 bases, J lost 2 bases, and 14 bases lay in between. The CDR3 runs 15 residues. Germline V gives CDR1 MNHEY, CDR2 SMNVEV (reference sequence). Findings of the study overall: TCR beta chain V- and J-gene trimming was linked, in a later analysis, to a missense variant in DCLRE1C. Rarity marked most TCR sequences, yet some public TCRs occurred in many donors.

This clone was recorded only once. Its antigen is still unknown. PCR employed 60 Vbeta and 13 Jbeta primers. The repertoire was sequenced with immunoSEQ multiplex PCR; TCRdb's copy has only in-frame clones and lacks some. This sample has 180,000 or so clones, with roughly 85% found just once. This TCR was recovered from a man aged 18 to 35 in good health and CMV-seropositive. Input material: PBMCs. V and J are TRBV27 and TRBJ1-1; no firm D call. The CDR3 loop reads CASSSLNFLNTEAFF. The CDR3 DNA sequence: TGTGCCAGCAGTTCCCTTAACTTTTTAAACACTGAAGCTTTCTTT.